A single sample gave rise to the 18 T cell receptor beta chains below, sequenced in a study of blood T cell repertoires in COVID-19. TCRdb keeps only in-frame clones here, not all; method: immunoSEQ multiplex PCR. The table lists roughly 52,000 clones, 82% of them singletons. Sequencing input: peripheral blood. The receptors were gathered from a man older than 75 with COVID-19, enrolled during active disease.

The J gene is TRBJ2-1, the V gene TRBV10-2; 8 bases are shared with TRBD2. The CDR3 contains 15 residues. The germline CDR1 and CDR2 sequences are WSHSY and SAAADI. The J segment lost 7 bases and the V segment lost 3 bases, leaving 8 bases of the junction unmatched. The CDR3 coding sequence is TGCGCCAGCAGTGACGGAGCGGGAGTAATTAATGAGCAGTTCTTC. Protein: CASSDGAGVINEQFF.

The rearrangement links TRBV19 to TRBJ1-1; TRBD1 aligns across 8 bases. This CDR3 region has 12 residues. The V segment lost 8 bases and the J segment 5 bases; nucleotides outside the gene matches: 4. Germline CDR1 is LNHDA and CDR2 is SQIVND (reference sequence). The CDR3 loop is CASENRGTEAFF. CDR3 nucleotide sequence: TGTGCCAGTGAAAACAGGGGGACTGAAGCTTTCTTT.

This clone was seen just once. The chain links TRBV10-2 to TRBJ2-1; 10 positions agree with TRBD2. Germline V gives CDR1 WSHSY, CDR2 SAAADI. This CDR3 has 14 amino acids. V lost 8 bases to trimming and J lost 9 bases; unmatched junction nucleotides: 10. CDR3 amino acids: CASSPSGSIGEQFF. CDR3 DNA: TGCGCCAGCTCCCCTAGCGGGAGCATCGGTGAGCAGTTCTTC.

The V and J genes are TRBV28 and TRBJ1-1; D perhaps matches TRBD1 (5 bases). The CDR3 sequence is 12 residues long. The ends were cut back, 5 bases at V and 7 bases at J, with 11 bases in the middle. Germline CDR1 is MDHEN and CDR2 is SYDVKM. The CDR3 loop reads CASSLQGSEAFF. The CDR3 DNA is TGTGCCAGCAGTCTCCAGGGAAGTGAAGCTTTCTTT.

The chain combines TRBV20-1 with TRBJ1-2; possible D gene TRBD1, 6 bases. Between the trimmed V and J ends, which lost 3 bases and 3 bases, there was a span of 17 bases. This CDR3 has 15 residues. CDR1 DFQATT and CDR2 SNEGSKA come from the germline V gene (reference sequence). CDR3 coding DNA: TGCAGTGCTAGTCCCGGGACACCCAATTACTATGGCTACACCTTC. Residues: CSASPGTPNYYGYTF.

This chain links TRBV2 with TRBJ2-7; the match to TRBD2 covers 10 bases. Germline V gene sequence: CDR1 SNHLY, CDR2 FYNNEI. CDR3 length equals 14 residues. V dropped 3 bases and J dropped 6; count of bases not matched to a gene: 5. CDR3 bases: TGTGCCAGCAGTGATAGTAGCGGGGGGCTCGAGCAGTACTTC. Protein product: CASSDSSGGLEQYF.

The chain carries TRBV15 and TRBJ1-5, with 7 positions matching TRBD1. There are 12 residues in the CDR3. Germline loops: CDR1 LNHNV, CDR2 YYDKDF (reference sequence). The J segment lost 11 bases and the V segment lost 4 bases, leaving 5 bases of the junction unmatched. CDR3 nucleotide sequence: TGTGCCACCAGCACCCTGGGACAGTCCCAGCATTTT. Amino acids: CATSTLGQSQHF.

This rearrangement joins TRBV27 to TRBJ2-7, with D tentatively TRBD2 (5 bases). The CDR3 length is 14 residues. The ends were cut back, 5 bases at V and 2 bases at J, with 13 bases in the middle. CDR1 and CDR2 from the germline V gene are MNHEY and SMNVEV (reference sequence). The CDR3 nucleotides are TGTGCCAGCAGTGCCCTCCCCGGGACCTACGAGCAGTACGTC. Protein sequence: CASSALPGTYEQYV.

The chain has TRBV18 and TRBJ1-2, with D perhaps matching TRBD1 (6 bases). The V end lost 3 bases, the J end lost 6 bases, and 11 bases lay between the germline ends. The CDR3 runs 13 residues. Per germline, CDR1 KGHSH and CDR2 LQKENI. The CDR3 reads CASSPAGADGYTF. CDR3 sequence (DNA): TGTGCCAGCTCACCGGCGGGGGCTGATGGCTACACCTTC.

This chain links TRBV30 with TRBJ1-3; TRBD1 matches at 8 bases. The J segment lost 4 bases and the V segment lost 2 bases, leaving 7 bases of the junction unmatched. Germline values: CDR1 GTSNPN, CDR2 SVGIG (reference sequence). CDR3 length: 15 amino acids. The CDR3 region has the DNA TGTGCCTGGAGTAGGCAGGGGGCACCCGGAAACACCATATATTTT. The encoded protein is CAWSRQGAPGNTIYF.

The chain couples TRBV27 to TRBJ2-7, with 8 bases fitting TRBD1. The CDR3 spans 14 residues. Germline CDR1 is MNHEY and CDR2 is SMNVEV (reference sequence). Trimming removed 6 bases from V and 3 bases from J; junction bases left unmatched: 7. DNA of the CDR3: TGTGCCAGCAGGGTACAGGGGGAGAACTACGAGCAGTACTTC. The encoded protein is CASRVQGENYEQYF.

The chain joins TRBV7-8 to TRBJ2-3; tentative D call: TRBD1 (5 bases). Trimming cost V 1 base and J 2 bases, with 13 bases left between them. Germline lookup yields CDR1 SGHVS and CDR2 FQNEAQ. The CDR3 contains 16 residues. The CDR3 is CASSLVITGYTDTQYF. As DNA, the CDR3 is TGTGCCAGCAGCTTAGTTATAACAGGATACACAGATACGCAGTATTTT.

The CDR3 coding sequence is TGTGCCAGCAGCCCCCAGGCAGACAATGAGCAGTTCTTC. Amino acids: CASSPQADNEQFF. This chain joins TRBV5-4 and TRBJ2-1, with unresolved D. There are 13 residues in the CDR3. The V end was cut by 4 bases, the J end by 5 bases, with 10 bases between. Germline V lookup: CDR1 SGHNT, CDR2 YYREEE (reference sequence).

The V call is TRBV19, the J call TRBJ2-7; 7 bases are shared with TRBD2. CDR3 length: 14 amino acids. After removal of 4 bases from V and 2 bases from J, the junction contained 5 bases not matched to a gene. The V gene's germline CDR1 is LNHDA and CDR2 SQIVND (reference sequence). CDR3: CASSNPGGTYEQYF. CDR3 DNA: TGTGCCAGTAGTAACCCGGGAGGCACCTACGAGCAGTACTTC.

The rearrangement joins TRBV4-3 to TRBJ2-1, with TRBD2 matching over 7 bases. This CDR3 has 16 amino acids. V was pared by 0 bases and J by 3 bases, with 5 bases of the junction left unmatched. Germline CDR1 reads LGHNA; CDR2 reads YSLEER. The CDR3 bases are TGCGCCAGCAGCCAAGAACCCGGGAGGCTCTACAATGAGCAGTTCTTC. Protein: CASSQEPGRLYNEQFF.

Here the CDR3 reads CASSFVGDTQYF. CDR3 bases: TGTGCCAGCAGTTTCGTGGGCGATACGCAGTATTTT. This chain connects TRBV12-3 or TRBV12-4 to TRBJ2-3; the D is unclear. V lost 3 bases and J lost 6, with 7 bases in between. The CDR3 is 12 amino acids.

The V call is TRBV7-2, the J call TRBJ2-2; D might be TRBD2 (6 bases). Trimming removed 1 base from V and 4 bases from J, with 10 bases in between. The CDR3 consists of 15 residues. Germline loops: CDR1 SGHTA, CDR2 FQGNSA. CDR3 region: CASSLVIAVTGELFF. The CDR3 DNA reads as TGTGCCAGCAGCTTAGTGATAGCGGTCACCGGGGAGCTGTTTTTT.

The gene calls are TRBV10-2 and TRBJ2-5; possible D gene TRBD1, 7 bases. Trimming took 6 bases from V and 5 from J, leaving 16 bases between them. CDR1 WSHSY and CDR2 SAAADI come from the germline V gene. This CDR3 is 14 amino acids long. CDR3 protein: CASSPGQTRETQYF. Written as DNA, the CDR3 is TGCGCCAGCAGCCCGGGACAGACTAGGGAGACCCAGTACTTC.